These 11 T cell receptor beta chains were sequenced from one sample in a study of blood T cell repertoires in COVID-19. Clones were sequenced by immunoSEQ multiplex PCR, and TCRdb holds only the in-frame ones, with some missing. This sample carries 190,000 or so clones, 75% to 90% of them seen once, and the ten largest clones take around 9%. Sequenced sample: PBMCs or T cells enriched from blood (not recorded which). These receptors came from a man aged 35 to 55 who had recovered from COVID-19.

The chain couples TRBV7-2 to TRBJ2-1, with 9 nucleotides matching TRBD2. Germline V gene lookup returns CDR1 SGHTA and CDR2 FQGNSA. J gave up 4 bases and V 3 bases, and 10 bases lay outside the gene matches. This CDR3 spans 17 amino acids. CDR3 protein: CASSFRSSGEIYNEQFF. In DNA form, the CDR3 reads TGTGCCAGCAGCTTCCGATCTAGCGGGGAGATTTACAATGAGCAGTTCTTC.

The chain has TRBV19 and TRBJ1-1, with D unresolved. Trimming stripped 7 bases from V and 3 bases from J, with 15 bases between. Germline V lookup: CDR1 LNHDA, CDR2 SQIVND (reference sequence). This CDR3 has 14 residues. This CDR3 is CASTPALQDTEAFF. In DNA, the CDR3 is TGTGCCAGTACCCCGGCCCTTCAGGACACTGAAGCTTTCTTT.

V usage is TRBV29-1 and J usage is TRBJ2-1, with 8 positions matching TRBD2. Germline CDR1 SQVTM, CDR2 ANQGSEA. The CDR3 spans 13 residues. Trimming at V came to 4 bases and at J to 2 bases, leaving 1 base not matched to a gene. Written as DNA, the CDR3 is TGCAGCGTTGGGGGACTAGCCTACAATGAGCAGTTCTTC. Encoded protein: CSVGGLAYNEQFF.

The genes are TRBV5-1 and TRBJ2-2; the match to TRBD1 covers 8 bases. Germline lookup yields CDR1 SGHRS and CDR2 YFSETQ. This CDR3 spans 15 amino acids. The trim removed 2 bases at V and 6 bases at J, leaving 6 bases unmatched. CDR3: CASSLAGGRAGELFF. CDR3 DNA sequence: TGCGCCAGCAGCTTAGCAGGGGGCAGGGCCGGGGAGCTGTTTTTT. Variable domain in full (rest from reference TRBV5-1 and TRBJ2-2): KAGVTQTPRYLIKTRGQQVTLSCSPISGHRSVSWYQQTPGQGLQFLFEYFSETQRNKGNFPGRFSGRQFSNSRSEMNVSTLELGDSALYLCASSLAGGRAGELFFGEGSRLTVL.

The V gene is TRBV7-2, the J gene TRBJ2-1; 8 bases agree with TRBD2. V shed 4 bases and J 1 base; nucleotides not matched to a gene: 12. Germline CDR1 and CDR2: SGHTA and FQGNSA. The CDR3 sequence is 18 residues long. In nucleotides, the CDR3 is TGTGCCAGCAGCTGGGGCGGAGCGGGAGTATCTTCCTACAATGAGCAGTTCTTC. Protein product: CASSWGGAGVSSYNEQFF.

This chain links TRBV12-3 or TRBV12-4 with TRBJ2-7, with a possible D match to TRBD1 (5 bases). This CDR3 has 13 amino acids. Trimming took 5 bases from V and 7 from J, leaving 15 bases between them. CDR3 amino acids: CASSRQTLGEQYF. As DNA, the CDR3 is TGTGCCAGCAGTCGACAGACCCTGGGGGAGCAGTACTTC.

The V and J genes are TRBV12-3 or TRBV12-4 and TRBJ2-1; D ambiguous. V was cut by 8 bases and J by 2 bases, with 10 bases left in between. This CDR3 region has 13 residues. The CDR3 DNA is TGTGCCAGCCTCCCAGAGGCCTACAATGAGCAGTTCTTC. Amino acid sequence: CASLPEAYNEQFF.

This sequence joins TRBV5-1 and TRBJ1-1; tentative D call: TRBD1 (5 bases). The V gene's germline CDR1 is SGHRS and CDR2 YFSETQ. This CDR3 comprises 14 residues. The ends were cut back, 3 bases at V and 1 base at J, with 10 bases in the middle. CDR3 DNA: TGCGCCAGCAGCTCCAGGGCCCAGAACACTGAAGCTTTCTTT. This codes for CASSSRAQNTEAFF.

Only a few counts were recorded for this clone. The chain employs TRBV10-1 and TRBJ1-3; 7 nucleotides align to TRBD1. There are 13 residues in the CDR3. V was pared by 6 bases and J by 6 bases, with 5 bases of the junction left unmatched. Germline V gene sequence: CDR1 WNHNN, CDR2 SYGVQD (reference sequence). The CDR3 loop reads CASRDRAPNTIYF. In DNA, the CDR3 is TGCGCCAGCAGAGACAGGGCTCCAAACACCATATATTTT.

The chain carries TRBV24-1 and TRBJ2-7, with 11 positions matching TRBD1. Losses at the gene ends were 4 bases for V and 0 bases for J; bases not matched to a gene: 4. The CDR3 is 16 residues long. Per the germline V gene, CDR1 is KGHDR and CDR2 is SFDVKD. In nucleotides, the CDR3 is TGTGCCACCAGTGACACCGGGACAGGGGGCTCCTACGAGCAGTACTTC. It yields the protein CATSDTGTGGSYEQYF.

This chain links TRBV3-1 (or the pseudogene TRBV3-2) with TRBJ2-1; no clear D gene. CDR1 is LGHDT, CDR2 YNNKEL, per germline (reference sequence). The CDR3 covers 13 residues. Trimming shortened V by 0 bases and J by 12 bases, and 12 bases separated the two germline ends. The CDR3 spells CASSQDPLRGQFF. Here the CDR3 DNA reads TGTGCCAGCAGCCAAGATCCCCTACGCGGGCAGTTCTTC.